Given below is one TCR beta chain in context. Antigen: not known. TCRdb processed the reads anew with MiXCR; each CDR3 protein has one entry. Of 550,000 to 850,000 distinct CDR3 sequences listed, roughly 30% are singletons. Trimming took 5 bases from V and 0 from J, leaving 14 bases between them. Germline loops: CDR1 MNHNY, CDR2 SVGAGI (reference sequence). This CDR3 contains 16 residues. This record belongs to a study of T cell repertoires in cytomegalovirus infection. About the study: Well-studied HLA-B-restricted CMV epitopes were used in the study alongside recently identified HLA-C-restricted ones. Through public TCR beta signatures, both CMV infection and matching HLA type were indicated.

The genes are TRBV6-6 and TRBJ1-5; D remains unclear. This receptor was identified in a human donor in good health (CMV status not recorded). Some clones in this sample may be carry-over from other donors' samples. Sample: cultured PBMCs, taken from culture after CMV antigen stimulation. The DNA for the CDR3 is TGTGCCAGCAGTCCTCGGGAGGGTTATAGCAATCAGCCCCAGCATTTT. Protein product: CASSPREGYSNQPQHF.